This paragraph covers one T cell receptor beta chain sequence. The data belong to a study of blood T cell repertoires in COVID-19. Study-level background: From T cells, B-cell-depleted T cells, or PBMCs came the material, which was cDNA or gDNA.

Trimming at V came to 6 bases and at J to 4 bases, leaving 8 bases not matched to a gene. The CDR3 sequence is 14 residues long. CDR1 SEHNR and CDR2 FQNEAQ come from the germline V gene (reference sequence). As handled by the study authors: Counts of nucleated cells, estimated from reference gene primer amplification, were obtained. Method: immunoSEQ multiplex PCR; TCRdb's copy keeps in-frame clones and lacks some. V and J calls and clone size are those listed in that table; D and trimming were worked out from the DNA. Counted here are some 140,000 clones, roughly three quarters occurring once; the ten biggest clones make up roughly 20%.

This receptor was taken from a man older than 75 with acute or convalescent COVID-19. V usage is TRBV7-9 and J usage is TRBJ1-1; 7 bases line up with TRBD1. The specimen sequenced was peripheral blood. Written as DNA, the CDR3 is TGTGCCAGCAGTTCTATAAGGGGGCGCACTGAAGCTTTCTTT. It specifies CASSSIRGRTEAFF.